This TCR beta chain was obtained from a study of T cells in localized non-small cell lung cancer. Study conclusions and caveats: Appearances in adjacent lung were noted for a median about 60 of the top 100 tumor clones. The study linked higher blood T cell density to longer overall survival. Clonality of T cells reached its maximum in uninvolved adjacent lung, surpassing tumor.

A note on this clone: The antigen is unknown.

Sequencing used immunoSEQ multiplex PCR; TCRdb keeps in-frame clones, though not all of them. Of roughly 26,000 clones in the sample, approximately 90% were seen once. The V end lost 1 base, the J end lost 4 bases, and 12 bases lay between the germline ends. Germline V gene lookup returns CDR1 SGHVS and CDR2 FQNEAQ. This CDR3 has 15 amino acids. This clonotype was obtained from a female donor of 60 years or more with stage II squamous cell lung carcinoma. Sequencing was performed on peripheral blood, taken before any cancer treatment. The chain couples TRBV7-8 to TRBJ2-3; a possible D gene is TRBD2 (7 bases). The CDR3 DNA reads TGTGCCAGCAGCTTAGTTTGGGGGGGCGCAGATACGCAGTATTTT. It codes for CASSLVWGGADTQYF.